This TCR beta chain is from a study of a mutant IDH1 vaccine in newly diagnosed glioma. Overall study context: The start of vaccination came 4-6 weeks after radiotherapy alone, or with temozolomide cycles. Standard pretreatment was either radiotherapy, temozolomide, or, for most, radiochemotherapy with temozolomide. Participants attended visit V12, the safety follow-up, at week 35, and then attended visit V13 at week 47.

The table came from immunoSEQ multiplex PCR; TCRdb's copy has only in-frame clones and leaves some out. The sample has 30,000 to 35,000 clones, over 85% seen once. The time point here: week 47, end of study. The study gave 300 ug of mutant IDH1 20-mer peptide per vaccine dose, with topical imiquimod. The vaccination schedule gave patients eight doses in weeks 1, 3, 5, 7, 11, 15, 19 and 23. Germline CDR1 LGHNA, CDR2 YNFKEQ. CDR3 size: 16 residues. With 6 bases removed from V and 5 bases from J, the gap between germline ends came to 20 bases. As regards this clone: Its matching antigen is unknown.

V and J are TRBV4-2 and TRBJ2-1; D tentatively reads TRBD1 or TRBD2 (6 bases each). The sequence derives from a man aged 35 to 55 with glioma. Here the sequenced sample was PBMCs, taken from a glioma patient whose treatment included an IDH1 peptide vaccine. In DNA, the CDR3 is TGTGCCAGCAGTCCACCAGTGGGGGGCCTTCACAATGAGCAGTTCTTC. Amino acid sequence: CASSPPVGGLHNEQFF.